A single T cell receptor beta chain is shown here with its context. This clonotype was seen more than once but under ten times. It lacks a known antigen. Per-nucleotide qualities are absent, and no much larger clonotype sits a single base away. These data are taken from a study of CD8 T cells in ankylosing spondylitis (dated by TCRdb to about 2017). About the investigation overall: The study set out to find disease-linked TCR variants by profiling T cell receptor beta repertoires in ankylosing spondylitis patients and healthy donors. In total, the full study cohort was made up of roughly 110 healthy donors and 20 to 25 ankylosing spondylitis patients. Peripheral blood was sampled, and synovial fluid was additionally collected from ankylosing spondylitis patients.

Inclusive of the bounding cysteine and phenylalanine, the CDR3 is 14 residues long. Solely the CDR3 DNA is kept, with 42 bases framed from the first base. The sequencer listed for this sample is Illumina HiSeq 2500. Quantitative 5'-RACE with molecular barcodes was the method used to prepare the TCR beta libraries. For the original study's pipeline: To identify disease-linked TCR variants, a new computational method was used, one built on a probabilistic model of VDJ rearrangement. The public sequencing data were trimmed at Q25 with fastp and processed into clonotypes with MiXCR by TCRdb, which kept only in-frame beta chains. Entries are consolidated by CDR3 protein sequence, retaining the most common genes and DNA. TCRdb's processing, not the study's, gives the V and J calls here. This sample holds 250,000 to 350,000 distinct CDR3 sequences; roughly 20% were observed only once. Around 3.2% of the sample lies in the top ten.

General findings and caveats noted by the study authors: The disease-linked clones were reported to be significantly enriched in matched synovial fluid samples from ankylosing spondylitis patients. Blood from ankylosing spondylitis patients appeared to be characterized by a TCR beta motif composed of 7 to 9 highly homologous amino acid variants. Some motif variants were previously reported in synovial fluid and blood of reactive arthritis patients, suggesting common disease-initiation mechanisms. The disease-linked clones had a CD8+ phenotype and were found at relatively low frequencies in peripheral blood.

This receptor was taken from a female donor with ankylosing spondylitis or in good health (not recorded which). The material sequenced was blood, either unsorted or a sorted T cell fraction (not recorded which). The sequence joins TRBV21-1 to TRBJ1-6; the D segment call TRBD1 is taken from the table without a DNA check. TRBV21-1 is listed as a pseudogene. The DNA is TGTGCCAGCACCGTAGTGTTTGGACAGGCTTCCCTCCACTTT. Its protein reads: CASTVVFGQASLHF.